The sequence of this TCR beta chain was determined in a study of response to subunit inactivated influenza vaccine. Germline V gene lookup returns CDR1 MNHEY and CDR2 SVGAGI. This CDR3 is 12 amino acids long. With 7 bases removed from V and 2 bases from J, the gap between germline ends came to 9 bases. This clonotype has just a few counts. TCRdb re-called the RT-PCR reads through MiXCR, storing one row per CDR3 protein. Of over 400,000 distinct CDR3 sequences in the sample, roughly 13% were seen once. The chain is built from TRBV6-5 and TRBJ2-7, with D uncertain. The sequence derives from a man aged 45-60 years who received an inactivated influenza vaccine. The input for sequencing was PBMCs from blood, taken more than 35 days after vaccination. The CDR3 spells CASNQVTYEQYF. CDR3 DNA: TGTGCCAGCAACCAGGTAACCTACGAGCAGTACTTC.